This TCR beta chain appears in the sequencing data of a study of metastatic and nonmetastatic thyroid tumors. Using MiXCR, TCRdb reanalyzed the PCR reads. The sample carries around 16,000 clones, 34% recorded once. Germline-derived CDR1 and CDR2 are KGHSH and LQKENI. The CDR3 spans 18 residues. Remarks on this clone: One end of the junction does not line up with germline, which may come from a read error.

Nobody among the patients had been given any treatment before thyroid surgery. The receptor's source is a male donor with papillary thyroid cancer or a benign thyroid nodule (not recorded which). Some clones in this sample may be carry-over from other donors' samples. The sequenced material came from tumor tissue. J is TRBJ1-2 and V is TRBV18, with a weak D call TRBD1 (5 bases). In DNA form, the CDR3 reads TGTGCCTGCTCACCGACAGTCCCCCACACCTTGGCTAACTATGGATACACCTTC. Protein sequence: CACSPTVPHTLANYGYTF.